This T cell receptor (beta chain) was identified during a study of cytomegalovirus exposure and HLA in healthy donors. Worth noting for this clone: No antigen is known for it.

PCR involved 60 Vbeta and 13 Jbeta primers. Repertoires were generated with immunoSEQ multiplex PCR, while TCRdb's copy carries only in-frame clones and drops some. The sample has 120,000 or so clones, over 60% seen once; the top ten hold 6.3%. Study conclusions and caveats: Most subjects had HLA-A and HLA-B alleles reportedly predicted accurately by TCR beta sequences. A missense DCLRE1C variant was associated with V- and J-gene trimming of TCR beta chains in a later analysis, and an independent cohort replicated the association. Later work showed greater clonal expansion in HLA-associated TCR beta chains than in equally common others.

The CDR3 consists of 16 residues. Germline trimming cut 7 bases from V and 4 bases from J; bases unmatched to any gene: 12. CDR1 is SGHDN and CDR2 is FVKESK in the germline V gene. Sequencing input: PBMCs. The genes are TRBV14 and TRBJ2-3; 9 bases align to TRBD2. The clonotype comes from a woman between 40 and 55 years old in good health and CMV-seronegative. Here the CDR3 DNA reads TGTGCCAGCAACCAGCACCGGCTAGCGGGACCAGATACGCAGTATTTT. Translation: CASNQHRLAGPDTQYF.